These 25 T cell receptor beta chains were all obtained from the same sample, sequenced in a study of blood T cells in healthy people across ages. The authors ran a second PCR of roughly 6 to 12 cycles using a sample-barcoded 5' primer and a J-beta primer mix. TCRdb passed the 5' RACE reads through MiXCR, listing each CDR3 protein once. Among roughly 2 million distinct CDR3 sequences listed, about 49% were seen once. Sequenced input: blood. The source is a middle-aged woman in good health.

The J gene is TRBJ2-1, the V gene TRBV7-2, with D perhaps given as TRBD1 or TRBD2 (6 bases each). This CDR3 spans 15 amino acids. Per germline, CDR1 SGHTA and CDR2 FQGNSA. The V end lost 5 bases, the J end lost 5 bases, and 16 bases lay between the germline ends. The CDR3 DNA is TGTGCCAGCAGCCAAGGGGGGCAGAACAACAATGAGCAGTTCTTC. Translating gives CASSQGGQNNNEQFF.

The chain links TRBV11-2 to TRBJ2-5; D is possibly TRBD1 (5 bases). CDR1 is SGHAT and CDR2 is FQNNGV in the germline V gene. The CDR3 contains 14 residues. V was trimmed by 5 bases and J by 3 bases, leaving 13 bases between them. Here the CDR3 reads CASSQHRQEETQYF. As DNA, the CDR3 is TGTGCCAGCAGCCAACACAGGCAAGAAGAGACCCAGTACTTC.

This chain links TRBV20-1 with TRBJ2-5; maybe TRBD1 (6 bases). This CDR3 is 15 amino acids long. Germline V gives CDR1 DFQATT, CDR2 SNEGSKA (reference sequence). The V gene lost 6 bases and the J gene lost 1 base, with 18 bases spanning the gap. This CDR3 reads CSATSGHGAQETQYF. The CDR3 DNA follows: TGCAGTGCCACTTCGGGACACGGGGCCCAAGAGACCCAGTACTTC.

The V and J genes are TRBV25-1 and TRBJ2-3; perhaps TRBD2 as D (6 bases). Trimming removed 8 bases at V and 6 bases at J, with 15 bases between. The CDR3 totals 13 residues. Germline V lookup: CDR1 MGHDK, CDR2 SYGVNS. The DNA for the CDR3 is TGTGCCAGCGGCCAACTCGGAGGGGATACGCAGTATTTT. Amino acid sequence: CASGQLGGDTQYF. The full variable domain, its missing parts supplied by reference TRBV25-1 and TRBJ2-3, is EADIYQTPRYLVIGTGKKITLECSQTMGHDKMYWYQQDPGMELHLIHYSYGVNSTEKGDLSSESTVSRIRTEHFPLTLESARPSHTSQYLCASGQLGGDTQYFGPGTRLTVL.

This rearrangement joins TRBV7-2 to TRBJ2-7; 9 bases agree with TRBD2. In germline, CDR1 is SGHTA, CDR2 FQGNSA. The trim removed 5 bases at V and 7 bases at J, leaving 9 bases unmatched. The CDR3 loop spans 14 amino acids. The CDR3 region is CASSGGGDYNEQYF. CDR3 DNA: TGTGCCAGCAGCGGCGGGGGGGACTACAATGAGCAGTACTTC.

The V call is TRBV2, the J call TRBJ1-2; D not certain. Trimming left V 10 bases short and J 0 bases short, with 12 bases between. CDR3 length equals 13 residues. Germline loops: CDR1 SNHLY, CDR2 FYNNEI. CDR3 residues: CANPGAPNYGYTF. CDR3 DNA sequence: TGTGCCAACCCAGGAGCCCCTAACTATGGCTACACCTTC.

Only a few counts were recorded for this clonotype. The chain couples TRBV12-3 or TRBV12-4 to TRBJ2-4; D assignment may be TRBD1 or TRBD2 (7 bases each). This CDR3 is built from 14 residues. V shed 5 bases and J shed 12 bases, with 20 bases lying between them. CDR3 loop: CASSPIWGGQPQYF. The CDR3, as DNA: TGTGCCAGCAGTCCAATATGGGGGGGACAGCCTCAGTACTTC.

The rearrangement uses TRBV28 and TRBJ2-4; TRBD1 is a possible D gene (5 bases). The CDR3 has 14 amino acids. From germline, CDR1 is MDHEN and CDR2 SYDVKM. Trimming left V 2 bases short and J 6 bases short, with 11 bases between. CDR3 nucleotides: TGTGCCAGCAGTTTACCCGGACAAGTAAACATTCAGTACTTC. Amino acid sequence: CASSLPGQVNIQYF.

V is TRBV6-1 and J is TRBJ1-2, with D possibly being TRBD1 (5 bases). Trimming stripped 1 base from V and 6 bases from J, with 12 bases between. The CDR3 contains 14 residues. Germline V lookup: CDR1 MNHNS, CDR2 SASEGT. In nucleotides, the CDR3 is TGTGCCAGCAGTGAAGTCCCGACAGTAGATGGCTACACCTTC. Protein sequence: CASSEVPTVDGYTF.

This clonotype appeared a single time. The chain carries TRBV2 and TRBJ2-3; 11 bases map to TRBD2. Germline assignment: CDR1 SNHLY and CDR2 FYNNEI. The CDR3 consists of 18 residues. V dropped 1 base and J dropped 0; count of bases not matched to a gene: 6. The CDR3 DNA reads TGTGCCAGCAGTGAAGAGGGGACTAGCGGATTGAGCACAGATACGCAGTATTTT. It codes for CASSEEGTSGLSTDTQYF.

The chain carries TRBV24-1 and TRBJ2-1; 8 positions agree with TRBD1. V dropped 0 bases and J dropped 9; count of bases not matched to a gene: 9. Germline-derived CDR1 and CDR2 are KGHDR and SFDVKD. The CDR3 is made up of 16 amino acids. The CDR3 nucleotides are TGTGCCACCAGTGATTTGGCTCCCCAGGGGGCAGGTGAGCAGTTCTTC. Translating it yields CATSDLAPQGAGEQFF.

The chain couples TRBV20-1 to TRBJ2-1, with D perhaps TRBD1 (6 bases). The assigned J gene may be wrong: the sequence end matches TRBJ2-7 better. This CDR3 is 13 amino acids long. Looked up from germline, CDR1 is DFQATT and CDR2 is SNEGSKA (reference sequence). The DNA for the CDR3 is TGCAGTGCTAGAGGGACAGCCCGAAATGAGCAGTACTTC. Translation: CSARGTARNEQYF.

The genes are TRBV4-3 and TRBJ1-4; a weak D match, TRBD1 (5 bases). V lost 0 bases, J lost 8 bases, and 16 bases lay in between. The germline gives CDR1 LGHNA, CDR2 YSLEER. The CDR3 consists of 16 residues. The DNA of the CDR3 is TGCGCCAGCAGCCAAGATCTTGGGGGTAGAGGGGAAAAACTGTTTTTT. Translated, it gives CASSQDLGGRGEKLFF.

Concerning this clonotype: An end of the junction differs from the germline gene, which may be a read error. The chain uses TRBV20-1 and TRBJ2-3; D gene ambiguous. Germline V gene data show CDR1 as DFQATT and CDR2 as SNEGSKA (reference sequence). The CDR3 spans 15 residues. CDR3 in DNA: TGCAGTGCCAAAGGTAACCTACAGAGCACAGATACGCGGTATTTT. Its protein is CSAKGNLQSTDTRYF.

The CDR3 sequence is CASKGPNLETQYF. The DNA of the CDR3 is TGTGCCAGCAAAGGACCCAACCTAGAGACCCAGTACTTC. This rearrangement joins TRBV27 to TRBJ2-5; D unclear. Trimming cost V 7 bases and J 4 bases, with 13 bases left between them. The CDR3 consists of 13 residues. Per germline, CDR1 MNHEY and CDR2 SMNVEV (reference sequence).

The chain recombines TRBV4-3 with TRBJ2-3; the D is unclear. The germline V gene has CDR1 LGHNA and CDR2 YSLEER. The CDR3 has 13 amino acids. Trimming left V 3 bases short and J 5 bases short, with 9 bases between. The CDR3 DNA is TGCGCCAGCAGCCAGCAGTTACGAGATACGCAGTATTTT. This translates into CASSQQLRDTQYF.

The chain joins TRBV27 to TRBJ2-5, with 13 bases fitting TRBD2. TRBJ2-7 explains the end of the DNA better; the J call may be wrong. Per germline, CDR1 MNHEY and CDR2 SMNVEV (reference sequence). This CDR3 region has 17 residues. The CDR3 region has the DNA TGTGCCAGCAGTTTAGGACTAGCGGGGGTCACGGGGGGCGAGCAGTACTTC. Its translation: CASSLGLAGVTGGEQYF.

The rearrangement joins TRBV5-1 to TRBJ2-1; tentative D call: TRBD2 (5 bases). Germline CDR1 reads SGHRS; CDR2 reads YFSETQ. The V end was cut by 0 bases, the J end by 5 bases, with 12 bases between. The CDR3 has 15 amino acids. The CDR3: CASSLERGSNNEQFF. Written as DNA, the CDR3 is TGCGCCAGCAGCTTGGAACGGGGAAGTAACAATGAGCAGTTCTTC.

As to this clonotype: A much more abundant neighbour one base away suggests this may be a read error. The chain links TRBV7-9 to TRBJ2-5; the match to TRBD1 covers 9 bases. Unmatched junction bases numbered 5, after V lost 5 bases and J lost 4 bases. Germline CDR1 reads SEHNR; CDR2 reads FQNEAQ (reference sequence). The CDR3 has 14 residues. Written as DNA, the CDR3 is TGTGCCAGCAGCACCGGGACAGGGAGAGAGACCCAGTACTTC. Translation gives CASSTGTGRETQYF.

In its sample, this clonotype was seen once. This rearrangement joins TRBV7-2 to TRBJ1-2, with a weak D call TRBD1 (5 bases). This CDR3 comprises 14 residues. The germline CDR1 and CDR2 sequences are SGHTA and FQGNSA. The V and J ends lost 5 bases and 5 bases respectively, with 15 bases between them. CDR3 loop: CASSPDRPVYGYTF. The CDR3, as DNA: TGTGCCAGCAGCCCCGACAGACCTGTTTATGGCTACACCTTC.

On this clonotype itself: Being one base from a much bigger clone, this may be a read error. CDR3 in DNA: TGTGCCAGCAGGCCTAGCGGGGCGCAAGAGACCCAGTACTTC. Translation gives CASRPSGAQETQYF. The chain has TRBV6-2 or TRBV6-3 and TRBJ2-5; 9 bases align to TRBD2. The CDR3 covers 14 residues. J lost 2 bases, V lost 6 bases, and 4 bases had no gene match. Germline V gene data show CDR1 as MNHEY and CDR2 as SVGEGT.

V and J are TRBV5-1 and TRBJ2-1, with 8 positions matching TRBD1. Germline CDR1 is SGHRS and CDR2 is YFSETQ. There are 14 residues in the CDR3. Trimming cost V 4 bases and J 7 bases; bases outside gene matches: 7. The CDR3 DNA reads as TGCGCCAGCAGCGGGGGACAGGTGAGGAATGAGCAGTTCTTC. Its protein product is CASSGGQVRNEQFF.

V gene TRBV7-2 combines with J gene TRBJ2-7, with no clear D. V was shortened by 2 bases and J by 2 bases, with 16 bases between the two germline ends. This CDR3 has 16 amino acids. Germline CDR1 SGHTA, CDR2 FQGNSA. This CDR3 reads CASSLLAQTLTYEQYF. The DNA for the CDR3 is TGTGCCAGCAGCTTATTGGCACAGACTCTTACCTACGAGCAGTACTTC.

The V call is TRBV12-3 or TRBV12-4, the J call TRBJ2-3; TRBD2 matches 12 bases. The CDR3 is 16 amino acids. V shed 2 bases and J 6 bases; nucleotides not matched to a gene: 6. The CDR3 bases are TGTGCCAGCAGTTTAAAGCGACTAGCGGGGGATGATACGCAGTATTTT. Its translation: CASSLKRLAGDDTQYF.

This clonotype was picked up many times. V and J are TRBV29-1 and TRBJ2-5; maybe TRBD1 (6 bases). Germline lookup yields CDR1 SQVTM and CDR2 ANQGSEA. V was cut by 5 bases and J by 4 bases, with 8 bases left in between. The CDR3 has 11 residues. The DNA of the CDR3 is TGCAGCGTTCAGGGGCCAGAGACCCAGTACTTC. Translated: CSVQGPETQYF.